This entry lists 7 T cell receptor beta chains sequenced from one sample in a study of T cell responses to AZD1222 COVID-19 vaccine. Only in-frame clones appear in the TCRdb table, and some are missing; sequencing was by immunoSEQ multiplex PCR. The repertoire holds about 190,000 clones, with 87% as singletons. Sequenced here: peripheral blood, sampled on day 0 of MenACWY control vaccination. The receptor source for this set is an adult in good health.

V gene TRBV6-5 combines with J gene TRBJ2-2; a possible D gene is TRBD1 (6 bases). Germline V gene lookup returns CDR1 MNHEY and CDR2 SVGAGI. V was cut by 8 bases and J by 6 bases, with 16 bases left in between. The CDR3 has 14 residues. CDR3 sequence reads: CASQRQEGAGELFF. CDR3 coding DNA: TGTGCCAGCCAAAGACAGGAAGGGGCCGGGGAGCTGTTTTTT.

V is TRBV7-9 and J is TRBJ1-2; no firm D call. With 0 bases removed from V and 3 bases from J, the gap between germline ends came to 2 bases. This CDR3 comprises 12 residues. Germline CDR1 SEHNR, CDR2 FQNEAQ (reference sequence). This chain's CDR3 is CASSLADYGYTF. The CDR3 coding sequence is TGTGCCAGCAGCTTAGCGGACTATGGCTACACCTTC.

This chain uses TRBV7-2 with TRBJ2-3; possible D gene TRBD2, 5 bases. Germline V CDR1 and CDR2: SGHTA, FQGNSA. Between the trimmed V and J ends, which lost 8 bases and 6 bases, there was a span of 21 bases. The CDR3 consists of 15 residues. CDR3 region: CASRFQRSDFDTQYF. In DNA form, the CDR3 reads TGTGCCAGCCGATTCCAGCGGTCGGATTTTGATACGCAGTATTTT.

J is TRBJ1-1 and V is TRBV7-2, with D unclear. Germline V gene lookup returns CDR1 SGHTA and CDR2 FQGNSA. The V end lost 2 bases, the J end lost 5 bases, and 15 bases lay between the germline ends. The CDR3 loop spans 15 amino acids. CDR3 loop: CASSLRSSARTEAFF. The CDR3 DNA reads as TGTGCCAGCAGCTTACGTTCCTCGGCGAGGACTGAAGCTTTCTTT.

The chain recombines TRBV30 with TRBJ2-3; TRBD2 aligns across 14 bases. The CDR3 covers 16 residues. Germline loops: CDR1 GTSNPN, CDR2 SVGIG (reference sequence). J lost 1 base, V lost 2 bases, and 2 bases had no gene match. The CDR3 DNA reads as TGTGCCTGGAGTCGGGGACTAGCGGGGGGCACAGATACGCAGTATTTT. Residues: CAWSRGLAGGTDTQYF.

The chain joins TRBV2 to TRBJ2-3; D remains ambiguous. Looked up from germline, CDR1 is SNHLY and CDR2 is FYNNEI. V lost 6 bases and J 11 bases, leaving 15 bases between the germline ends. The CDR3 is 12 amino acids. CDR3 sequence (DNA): TGTGCCAGCAGCTCGGAAGCCTGGGTGCAGTATTTT. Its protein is CASSSEAWVQYF.

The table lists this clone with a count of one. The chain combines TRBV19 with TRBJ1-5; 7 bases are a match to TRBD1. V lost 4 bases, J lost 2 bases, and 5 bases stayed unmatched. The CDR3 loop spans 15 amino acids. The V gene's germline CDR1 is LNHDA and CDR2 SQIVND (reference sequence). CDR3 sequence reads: CASSTRQGGNQPQHF. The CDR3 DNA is TGTGCCAGTAGTACCCGACAGGGAGGCAATCAGCCCCAGCATTTT.